A selection of T cell receptor beta chains follows, all from one sample in a study of identical twins. TCRdb recomputed calls from the 5' RACE reads with MiXCR, one row per CDR3 protein. The table shows a few hundred thousand distinct CDR3 sequences, with roughly an eighth occurring only once. In addition, the sample was reused for a study of yellow fever vaccine responses in identical twins.

Input material: memory (CD45RO+) T cells sorted from blood. These receptors came from a woman younger than 35 in good health. CDR3s include the opening cysteine and the closing phenylalanine or tryptophan. D genes are given only for firm matches. Where a row states a size, it is once, few, many or the class of an expanded clone; other rows omit it.

DNA | CDR3 | J | V | size | D
TGTGCCAGCAGCTTGGTCGCAGCCTCGAACACCGGGGAGCTGTTTTTT | CASSLVAASNTGELFF | TRBJ2-2 | TRBV5-5 | few | -
TGCAGCGTTGCCTCACCGGGACTAGCCTACAATGAGCAGTTCTTC | CSVASPGLAYNEQFF | TRBJ2-1 | TRBV29-1 | few | TRBD2
TGTGCCAGCAGCTTCCGGGACGAGGGCAGAAAGCAGTTCTTC | CASSFRDEGRKQFF | TRBJ2-1 | TRBV7-2 | many | -
TGTGCCAGCAGCCGGGGGACAGGGGATAACTCCTACGAGCAGTACTTC | CASSRGTGDNSYEQYF | TRBJ2-7 | TRBV4-2 | many | TRBD1
TGTGCCAGCACCGAGGGGTATCAGCCCCAGCATTTT | CASTEGYQPQHF | TRBJ1-5 | TRBV6-2/TRBV6-3 | few | -
TGTGCCAGCAGCCAAGAGACAGGGCTTGCCACCGGGGAGCTGTTTTTT | CASSQETGLATGELFF | TRBJ2-2 | TRBV14 | - | TRBD1
TGTGCCAGCAGCTTGCGGGAGGGGTGGAATCAGCCCCAGCATTTT | CASSLREGWNQPQHF | TRBJ1-5 | TRBV5-5 | many | -
TGCGCCAGCAGCTTGATCGCAGACACCTACGAGCAGTACTTC | CASSLIADTYEQYF | TRBJ2-7 | TRBV5-1 | many | -
TGTGCCAGCAGTGAAGCGTACAGGAACTATGGCTACACCTTC | CASSEAYRNYGYTF | TRBJ1-2 | TRBV6-1 | - | -
TGCAGTGCGGAGGGACGGACCGGGTACTTC | CSAEGRTGYF | TRBJ2-7 | TRBV20-1 | few | -
TGTGCCAGCAGCCCGTGGGGACTAGCGGGGGGAGAGACCCAGTACTTC | CASSPWGLAGGETQYF | TRBJ2-5 | TRBV11-2 | - | TRBD2
TGCGCCAGCCAGGTCCAGGGCATAAACAATGAGCAGTTCTTC | CASQVQGINNEQFF | TRBJ2-1 | TRBV5-1 | - | -
TGTGCCAGTAGTCTTTTGACAGGGGAGCAGTACTTC | CASSLLTGEQYF | TRBJ2-7 | TRBV19 | once | TRBD1
TGTGCCAGCAGCTTGGGGAGGGGACAGGATACGCAGTATTTT | CASSLGRGQDTQYF | TRBJ2-3 | TRBV7-3 | many | -
TGTGCCAGCAGCCCTGGACTAGCGCCTGAGCAGTTCTTC | CASSPGLAPEQFF | TRBJ2-1 | TRBV11-2 | many | TRBD2
TGTGCCAGCAGTTCAACTCGACAGGGACAAGAGACCCAGTACTTC | CASSSTRQGQETQYF | TRBJ2-5 | TRBV28 | - | TRBD1
TGCGCCAGCAGTGAGGGGCTAGCGGGAGACTATTTT | CASSEGLAGDYF | TRBJ2-3 | TRBV10-2 | few | TRBD2
TGCAGTGCTACCCACAGGGTGAGGGAGACCCAGTACTTC | CSATHRVRETQYF | TRBJ2-5 | TRBV20-1 | few | -
TGTGCCAGCAGCTCCCCATGGACCGGAGGGGCGCAGTATTTT | CASSSPWTGGAQYF | TRBJ2-3 | TRBV7-2 | - | -
TGCAGTGCTCCACCGGGGGGCACTGAAGCTTTCTTT | CSAPPGGTEAFF | TRBJ1-1 | TRBV20-1 | many | -
TGTGCCAGCAGGGTGGGACAGGGAGCCACCGGGGAGCTGTTTTTT | CASRVGQGATGELFF | TRBJ2-2 | TRBV7-9 | - | TRBD1
TGTGCCATCAGTGAACGGGAGGCCCCTCTGGGGGAGCAGTACTTC | CAISEREAPLGEQYF | TRBJ2-7 | TRBV10-3 | - | TRBD2
TGCGCCAGCAGCTTTGGACTAGCGGGGACCGAGCAGTACTTC | CASSFGLAGTEQYF | TRBJ2-7 | TRBV5-1 | - | TRBD2
TGTGCCAGCAGCCAAGAGTGGCGGGGGGCGTACACTGAAGCTTTCTTT | CASSQEWRGAYTEAFF | TRBJ1-1 | TRBV14 | few | -
TGTGCCAGCAGCAAGACAGGGGCAGAGGGCTACACCTTC | CASSKTGAEGYTF | TRBJ1-2 | TRBV5-6 | few | TRBD1
TGTGCCAGCTCACCGTCTAGCAGGGAGACCCAGTACTTC | CASSPSSRETQYF | TRBJ2-5 | TRBV18 | once | -
TGTGCCAGCAGCCAGCGACAGGGGGCGAACAGACTAGCGGGAGAGAGCTTGCGGCAGTTCTTC | CASSQRQGANRLAGESLRQFF | TRBJ2-1 | TRBV3-1 | few | TRBD2
TGTGCCAGCAGCGTAGAAGCGGGGGGGGGCACAGATACGCAGTATTTT | CASSVEAGGGTDTQYF | TRBJ2-3 | TRBV9 | few | TRBD2
TGTGCCAGCAGCGTAGGTTGGGCTAAGGGGTCATCCAATGAGCAGTTCTTC | CASSVGWAKGSSNEQFF | TRBJ2-1 | TRBV9 | few | -
TGTGCCAGTAGTAAGGTCCAAAACCCACCAGATACGCAGTATTTT | CASSKVQNPPDTQYF | TRBJ2-3 | TRBV19 | few | -
TGTGCCAGCAGTGATCGTGACAGGAAAGAGACCCAGTACTTC | CASSDRDRKETQYF | TRBJ2-5 | TRBV2 | few | -
TGTGCCAGCAGAAGATTCTCCGGAGACGAGCAGTACTTC | CASRRFSGDEQYF | TRBJ2-7 | TRBV6-1 | few | -
TGTGCCAGCAGCCCTGTGGCTAGCGTTTACAATGAGCAGTTCTTC | CASSPVASVYNEQFF | TRBJ2-1 | TRBV7-6 | - | -
TGTGCCAGCAGTGAGGAGAAAGAGACCCAGTACTTC | CASSEEKETQYF | TRBJ2-5 | TRBV28 | few | -
TGTGCCAGCAGCTTAGTATCCCACGAGCAGTACTTC | CASSLVSHEQYF | TRBJ2-7 | TRBV7-9 | many | -
TGTGCCAGCAGCTTTCGACCAGCGGGGTCGCTAAGCACAGATACGCAGTATTTT | CASSFRPAGSLSTDTQYF | TRBJ2-3 | TRBV11-2 | - | TRBD2
TGTGCCACCTTAGAAGACAGGGGTAGAAACATTCAGTACTTC | CATLEDRGRNIQYF | TRBJ2-4 | TRBV28 | few | TRBD1
TGTGCCAGCAGCCAACGTACAGAGCCCACTGAAGCTTTCTTT | CASSQRTEPTEAFF | TRBJ1-1 | TRBV4-2 | few | -
TGTGCCAGCAGCTTAGCGAACGGGAGAGATACGCAGTATTTT | CASSLANGRDTQYF | TRBJ2-3 | TRBV7-2 | - | -
TGCAGCCTGAATAGCGGGGGGAGTACCCAGTACTTC | CSLNSGGSTQYF | TRBJ2-5 | TRBV20-1 | many | TRBD2
TGTGCCAGCTCCTCCCCCCCCGGGACAGTAACAGATACGCAGTATTTT | CASSSPPGTVTDTQYF | TRBJ2-3 | TRBV12-3/TRBV12-4 | many | TRBD1
TGCAGTGCTAGAGATTGGCGGGCCGCTTACAATGAGCAGTTCTTC | CSARDWRAAYNEQFF | TRBJ2-1 | TRBV20-1 | few | -